The clone carrying this T cell receptor (beta chain) was counted only a few times. This entry belongs to a study of blood T cell repertoires in COVID-19. Measured with immunoSEQ multiplex PCR; TCRdb has only the in-frame clones, and not every one. The table shows 26,000 or so clones, with approximately 90% occurring only once. Sequencing used peripheral blood. This clonotype originated in a human donor in a cohort sampled during active COVID-19.

The DNA of the CDR3 is TGCGCCAGCAGGAAACCGGGACTGGGGACCGGGGAGCTGTTTTTT. Translation: CASRKPGLGTGELFF. The chain recombines TRBV5-1 with TRBJ2-2, with a weak D call TRBD2 (6 bases). V was trimmed by 5 bases and J by 5 bases, leaving 16 bases between them. From germline, CDR1 is SGHRS and CDR2 YFSETQ. This CDR3 is built from 15 residues.